The present T cell receptor (beta chain) was sequenced within a study of radiotherapy plus CTLA-4 blockade in lung cancer. As for the study in general: Disease control reached less than 40%, with objective responses in approximately 20%.

TCRdb keeps only in-frame clones here, not all; method: immunoSEQ multiplex PCR. The sample yields around 29,000 clones, approximately 80% seen once. V dropped 3 bases and J dropped 6 bases, with 12 bases sitting between them. This CDR3 has 15 amino acids. Germline V CDR1 and CDR2: KGHSH, LQKENI. V usage is TRBV18 and J usage is TRBJ1-6, with D possibly TRBD1 on 6 matching bases. The sequencing here drew on peripheral blood, taken from a patient treated with radiotherapy plus ipilimumab. This TCR was sampled from a human donor with non-small cell lung cancer that progressed on radiotherapy plus ipilimumab. The CDR3 reads CASSPGIQGNSPLHF. For the CDR3, the DNA is TGTGCCAGCTCACCTGGTATACAGGGTAATTCACCCCTCCACTTT.